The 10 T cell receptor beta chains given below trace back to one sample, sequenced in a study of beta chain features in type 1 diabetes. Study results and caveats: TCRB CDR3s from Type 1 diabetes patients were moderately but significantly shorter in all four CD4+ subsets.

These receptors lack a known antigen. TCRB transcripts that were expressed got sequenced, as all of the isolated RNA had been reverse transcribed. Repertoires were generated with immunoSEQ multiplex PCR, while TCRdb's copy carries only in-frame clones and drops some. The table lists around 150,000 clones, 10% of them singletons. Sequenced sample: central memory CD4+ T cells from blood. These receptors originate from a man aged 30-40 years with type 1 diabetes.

CDR3 in DNA: TGTGCCAGCAGCCAAAGCATGTACAATGAGCAGTTCTTC. Its translation: CASSQSMYNEQFF. V usage is TRBV14 and J usage is TRBJ2-1; D is undetermined. CDR1 is SGHDN and CDR2 is FVKESK in the germline V gene. V dropped 2 bases and J dropped 4 bases, with 6 bases sitting between them. The CDR3 sequence is 13 residues long.

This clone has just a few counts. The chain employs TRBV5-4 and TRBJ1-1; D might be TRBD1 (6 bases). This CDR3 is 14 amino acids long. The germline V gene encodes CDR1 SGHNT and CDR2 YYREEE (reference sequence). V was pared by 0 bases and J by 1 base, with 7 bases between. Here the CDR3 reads CASSLGQANTEAFF. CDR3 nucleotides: TGTGCCAGCAGCTTGGGACAGGCGAACACTGAAGCTTTCTTT.

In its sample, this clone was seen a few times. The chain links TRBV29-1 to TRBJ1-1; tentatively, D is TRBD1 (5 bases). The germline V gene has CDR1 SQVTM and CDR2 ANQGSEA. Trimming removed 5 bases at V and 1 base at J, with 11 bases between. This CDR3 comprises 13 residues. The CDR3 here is CSVSQGRNTEAFF. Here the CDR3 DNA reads TGCAGCGTTAGCCAGGGTAGGAACACTGAAGCTTTCTTT.

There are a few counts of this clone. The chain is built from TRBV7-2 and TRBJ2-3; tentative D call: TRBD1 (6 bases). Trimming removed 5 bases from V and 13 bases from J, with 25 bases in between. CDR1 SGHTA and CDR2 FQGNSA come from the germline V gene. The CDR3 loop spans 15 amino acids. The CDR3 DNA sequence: TGTGCCAGCAGCGCGACAGGCTCGAGTGGAGTGGTTGAGTATTTT. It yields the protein CASSATGSSGVVEYF.

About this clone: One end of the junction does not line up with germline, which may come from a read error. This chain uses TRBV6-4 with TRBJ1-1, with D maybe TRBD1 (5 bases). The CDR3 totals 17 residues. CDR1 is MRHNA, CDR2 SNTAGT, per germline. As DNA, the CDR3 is TGTGCCAGCAGTTACTCGAAAAGTCCAGGGATGAACACTGAAGCTTTCTTT. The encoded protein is CASSYSKSPGMNTEAFF.

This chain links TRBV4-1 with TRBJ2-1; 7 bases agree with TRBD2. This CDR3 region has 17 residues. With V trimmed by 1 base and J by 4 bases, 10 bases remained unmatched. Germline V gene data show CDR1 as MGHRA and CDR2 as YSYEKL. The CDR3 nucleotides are TGCGCCAGCAGCCAAGTCCCGGGGAGGGTGTTATACAATGAGCAGTTCTTC. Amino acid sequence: CASSQVPGRVLYNEQFF.

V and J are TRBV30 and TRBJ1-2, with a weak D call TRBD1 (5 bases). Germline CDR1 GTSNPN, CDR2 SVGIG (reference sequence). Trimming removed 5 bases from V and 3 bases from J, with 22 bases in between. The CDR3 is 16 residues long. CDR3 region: CAWSWRRASTDYGYTF. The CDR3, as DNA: TGTGCCTGGTCATGGCGCAGGGCCTCGACGGACTATGGCTACACCTTC.

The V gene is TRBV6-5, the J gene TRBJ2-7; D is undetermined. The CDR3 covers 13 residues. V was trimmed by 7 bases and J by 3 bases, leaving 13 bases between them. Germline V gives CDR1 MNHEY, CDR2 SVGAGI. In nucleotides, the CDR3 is TGTGCCAGCACCTCCCCGACTGACTACGAGCAGTACTTC. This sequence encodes CASTSPTDYEQYF.

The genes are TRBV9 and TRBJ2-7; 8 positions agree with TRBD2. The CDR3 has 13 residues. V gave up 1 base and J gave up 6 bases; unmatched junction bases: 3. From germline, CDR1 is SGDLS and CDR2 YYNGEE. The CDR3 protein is CASSVSGSGEQYF. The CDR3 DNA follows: TGTGCCAGCAGCGTAAGCGGGAGTGGCGAGCAGTACTTC.

The CDR3 protein is CASRTDSYNEQFF. CDR3 sequence (DNA): TGTGCCAGCAGGACGGACAGCTACAATGAGCAGTTCTTC. V and J are TRBV6-1 and TRBJ2-1; possible D gene TRBD1, 6 bases. CDR1 and CDR2 (germline): MNHNS, SASEGT. The CDR3 spans 13 residues. Trimming took 6 bases from V and 3 from J, leaving 9 bases between them.